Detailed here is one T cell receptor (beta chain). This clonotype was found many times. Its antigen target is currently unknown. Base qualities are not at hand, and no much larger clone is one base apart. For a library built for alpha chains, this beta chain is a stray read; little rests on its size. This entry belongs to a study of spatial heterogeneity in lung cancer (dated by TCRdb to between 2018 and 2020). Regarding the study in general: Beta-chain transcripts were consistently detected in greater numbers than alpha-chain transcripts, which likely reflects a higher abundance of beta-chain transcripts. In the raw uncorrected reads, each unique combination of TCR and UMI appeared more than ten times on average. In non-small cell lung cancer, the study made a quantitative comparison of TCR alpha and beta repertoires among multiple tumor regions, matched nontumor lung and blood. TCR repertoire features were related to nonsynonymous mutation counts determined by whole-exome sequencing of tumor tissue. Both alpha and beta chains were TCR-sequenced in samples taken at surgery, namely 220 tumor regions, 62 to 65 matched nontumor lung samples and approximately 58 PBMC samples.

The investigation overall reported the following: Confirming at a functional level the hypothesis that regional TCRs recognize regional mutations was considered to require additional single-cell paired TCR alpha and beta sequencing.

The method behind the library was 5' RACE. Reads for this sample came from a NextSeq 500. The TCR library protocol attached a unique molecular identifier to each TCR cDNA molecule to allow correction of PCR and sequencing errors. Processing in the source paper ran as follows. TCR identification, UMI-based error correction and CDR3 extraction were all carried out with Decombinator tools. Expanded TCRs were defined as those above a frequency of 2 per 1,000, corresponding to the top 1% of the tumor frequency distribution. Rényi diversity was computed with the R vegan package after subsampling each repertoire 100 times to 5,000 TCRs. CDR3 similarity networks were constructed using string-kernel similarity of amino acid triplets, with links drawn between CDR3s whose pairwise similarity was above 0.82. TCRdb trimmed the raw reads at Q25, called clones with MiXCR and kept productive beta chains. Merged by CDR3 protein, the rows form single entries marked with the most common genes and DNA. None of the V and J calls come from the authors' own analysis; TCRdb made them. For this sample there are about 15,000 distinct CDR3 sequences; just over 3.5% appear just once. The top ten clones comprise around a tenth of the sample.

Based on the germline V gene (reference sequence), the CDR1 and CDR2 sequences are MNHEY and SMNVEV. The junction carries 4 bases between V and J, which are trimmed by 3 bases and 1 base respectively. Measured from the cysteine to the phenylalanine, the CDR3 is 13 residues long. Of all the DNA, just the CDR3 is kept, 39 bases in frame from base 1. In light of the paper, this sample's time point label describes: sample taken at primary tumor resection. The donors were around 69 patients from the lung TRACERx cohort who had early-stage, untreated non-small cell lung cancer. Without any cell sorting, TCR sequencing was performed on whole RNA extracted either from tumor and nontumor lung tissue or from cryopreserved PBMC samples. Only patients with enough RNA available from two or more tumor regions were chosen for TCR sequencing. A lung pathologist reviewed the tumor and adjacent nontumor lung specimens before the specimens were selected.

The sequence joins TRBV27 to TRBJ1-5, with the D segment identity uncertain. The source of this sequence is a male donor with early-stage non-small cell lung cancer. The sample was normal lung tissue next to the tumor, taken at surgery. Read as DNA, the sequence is TGTGCCAGCAGTTTGACCAGCAATCAGCCCCAGCATTTT. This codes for CASSLTSNQPQHF.